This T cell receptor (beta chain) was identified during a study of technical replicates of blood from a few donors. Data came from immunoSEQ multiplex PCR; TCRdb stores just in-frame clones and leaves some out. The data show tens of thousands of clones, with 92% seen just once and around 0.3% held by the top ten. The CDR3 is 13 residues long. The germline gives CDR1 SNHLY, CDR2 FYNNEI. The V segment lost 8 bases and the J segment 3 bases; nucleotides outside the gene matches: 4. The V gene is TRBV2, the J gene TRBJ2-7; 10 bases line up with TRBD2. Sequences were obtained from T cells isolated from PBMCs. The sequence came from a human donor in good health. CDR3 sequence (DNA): TGTGCCAGCGGGGCTAGCGGGGGCTACGAGCAGTACTTC. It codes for CASGASGGYEQYF.